This T cell receptor beta chain was recorded in a study of blood T cells in healthy people across ages. Details on this clonotype: Its antigen remains unknown.

Peripheral blood from each donor was collected in a volume of 8 to 10 milliliters. Isolating PBMCs gave at least 6.5 million of these cells per sample. A minimum of 5 micrograms of total RNA was extracted per sample. Sample-barcoded 5' priming and a J-beta primer mix drove a second PCR of roughly 7 to 11 cycles. From the 5' RACE reads, TCRdb called clonotypes with MiXCR, one entry per CDR3 protein. The repertoire holds more than 650,000 distinct CDR3 sequences, with approximately 22% as singletons. Whole-study findings and limits: Possibly confounding the expanded clonotype changes was the fact that donor CMV status was unknown.

The origin of this receptor is a man in his 70s in good health. The sample consisted of blood.

Written as DNA, the CDR3 is TGCAGCGTTGATAAGCGGGAGGGCCGCAATGAGCAGTTCTTC. It is translated as CSVDKREGRNEQFF. This chain joins TRBV29-1 and TRBJ2-1; 10 nucleotides agree with TRBD2. CDR1 and CDR2 (germline): SQVTM, ANQGSEA. Trimming at V came to 3 bases and at J to 6 bases, leaving 5 bases not matched to a gene. The CDR3 totals 14 residues.